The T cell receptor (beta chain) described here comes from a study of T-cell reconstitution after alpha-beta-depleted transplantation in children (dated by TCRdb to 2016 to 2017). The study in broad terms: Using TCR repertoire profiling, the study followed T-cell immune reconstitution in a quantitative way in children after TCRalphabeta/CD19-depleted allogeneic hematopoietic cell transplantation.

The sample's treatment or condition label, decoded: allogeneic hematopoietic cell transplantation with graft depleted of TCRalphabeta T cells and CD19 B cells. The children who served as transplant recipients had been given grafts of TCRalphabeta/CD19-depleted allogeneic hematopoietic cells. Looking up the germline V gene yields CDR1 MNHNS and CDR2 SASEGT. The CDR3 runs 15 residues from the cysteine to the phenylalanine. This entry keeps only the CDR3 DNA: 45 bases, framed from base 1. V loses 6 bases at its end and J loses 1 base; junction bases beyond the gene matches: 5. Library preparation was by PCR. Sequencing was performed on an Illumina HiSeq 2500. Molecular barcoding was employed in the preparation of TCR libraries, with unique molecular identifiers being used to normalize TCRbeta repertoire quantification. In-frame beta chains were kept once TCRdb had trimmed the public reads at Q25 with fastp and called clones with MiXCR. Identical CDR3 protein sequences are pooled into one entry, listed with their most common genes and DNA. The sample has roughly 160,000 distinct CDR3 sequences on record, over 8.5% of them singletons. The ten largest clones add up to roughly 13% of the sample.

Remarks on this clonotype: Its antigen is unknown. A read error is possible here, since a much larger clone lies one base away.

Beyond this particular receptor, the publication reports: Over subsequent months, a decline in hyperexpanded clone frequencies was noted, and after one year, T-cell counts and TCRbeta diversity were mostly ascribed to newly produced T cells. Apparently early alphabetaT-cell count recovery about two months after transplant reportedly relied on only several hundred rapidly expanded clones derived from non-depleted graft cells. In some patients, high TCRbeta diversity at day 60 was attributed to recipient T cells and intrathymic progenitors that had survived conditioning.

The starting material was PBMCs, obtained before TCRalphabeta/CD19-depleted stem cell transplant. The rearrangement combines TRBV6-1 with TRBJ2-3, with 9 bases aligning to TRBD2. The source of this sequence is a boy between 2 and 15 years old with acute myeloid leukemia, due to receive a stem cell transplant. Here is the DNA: TGTGCCAGCAGAGACCCTAGCGGGGGCACAGATACGCAGTATTTT. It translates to CASRDPSGGTDTQYF.